Presented here are 5 T cell receptor beta chains from one specimen sequenced in a study of blood T cell repertoires in COVID-19. Using immunoSEQ multiplex PCR, the repertoire was profiled, and TCRdb retains in-frame clones only, with some absent. In the table there are 150,000 to 200,000 clones, around 84% of which are singletons. The material sequenced was peripheral blood. These receptor sequences come from a human donor with acute or convalescent COVID-19. The donor label of this sample is uncertain.

This clone was counted only a few times. CDR3 coding DNA: TGTGCCAGCAGTTTATCTAGCGGGGGGGCAAGAAATGAGCAGTTCTTC. Protein product: CASSLSSGGARNEQFF. The chain joins TRBV27 to TRBJ2-1; 11 bases map to TRBD2. V lost 0 bases to trimming and J lost 7 bases; unmatched junction nucleotides: 5. This CDR3 has 16 amino acids. In germline, CDR1 is MNHEY, CDR2 SMNVEV (reference sequence).

The chain recombines TRBV27 with TRBJ1-1, with D perhaps TRBD1 (5 bases). CDR3 length: 14 residues. Germline V lookup: CDR1 MNHEY, CDR2 SMNVEV (reference sequence). V was pared by 2 bases and J by 5 bases, with 12 bases between. The CDR3 nucleotides are TGTGCCAGCAGTTTAACGGGGGTATGGACTGAAGCTTTCTTT. It codes for CASSLTGVWTEAFF.

The V call is TRBV19, the J call TRBJ1-1; D not certain. The CDR3 loop spans 15 amino acids. Germline V gene sequence: CDR1 LNHDA, CDR2 SQIVND (reference sequence). V lost 7 bases and J 4 bases, leaving 19 bases between the germline ends. CDR3 DNA: TGTGCCAGTAAGGGAGGAGCAGGCGGTTTCACTGAAGCTTTCTTT. This gives the protein CASKGGAGGFTEAFF.

This clone was seen more than once but under ten times. The chain combines TRBV6-2 or TRBV6-3 with TRBJ2-5, with TRBD1 as a possible D gene (5 bases). Trimming pared 4 bases from V and 5 bases from J, leaving 17 bases between. Germline assignment: CDR1 MNHEY and CDR2 SVGEGT. The CDR3 sequence is 15 residues long. CDR3 region: CASSFTGVTGETQYF. In nucleotides, the CDR3 is TGTGCCAGCAGTTTTACAGGCGTCACCGGGGAGACCCAGTACTTC.

The chain employs TRBV19 and TRBJ2-1; 10 bases line up with TRBD1. CDR3 length equals 16 residues. With 3 bases clipped from V and 6 bases from J, the junction kept 8 bases outside the gene matches. CDR1 is LNHDA, CDR2 SQIVND, per germline (reference sequence). Here the CDR3 reads CASSMWDRGQGNEQFF. The CDR3 nucleotides are TGTGCCAGTAGTATGTGGGACAGGGGACAGGGCAATGAGCAGTTCTTC. Based on the CDR3 plus reference TRBV19 and TRBJ2-1, the full variable domain is DGGITQSPKYLFRKEGQNVTLSCEQNLNHDAMYWYRQDPGQGLRLIYYSQIVNDFQKGDIAEGYSVSREKKESFPLTVTSAQKNPTAFYLCASSMWDRGQGNEQFFGPGTRLTVL.